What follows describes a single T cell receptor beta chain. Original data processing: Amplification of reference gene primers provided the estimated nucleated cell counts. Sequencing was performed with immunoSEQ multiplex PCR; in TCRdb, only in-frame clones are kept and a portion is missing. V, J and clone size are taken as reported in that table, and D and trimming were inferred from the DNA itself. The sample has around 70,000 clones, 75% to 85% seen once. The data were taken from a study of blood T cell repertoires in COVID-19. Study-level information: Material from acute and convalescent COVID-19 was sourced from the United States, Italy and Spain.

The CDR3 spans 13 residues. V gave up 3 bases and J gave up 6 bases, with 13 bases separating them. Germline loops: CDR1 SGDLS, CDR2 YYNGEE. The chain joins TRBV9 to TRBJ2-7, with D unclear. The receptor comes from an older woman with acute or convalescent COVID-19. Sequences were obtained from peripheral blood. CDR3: CASSAEARFEQYF. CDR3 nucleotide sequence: TGTGCCAGCAGCGCTGAGGCCCGCTTCGAGCAGTACTTC.